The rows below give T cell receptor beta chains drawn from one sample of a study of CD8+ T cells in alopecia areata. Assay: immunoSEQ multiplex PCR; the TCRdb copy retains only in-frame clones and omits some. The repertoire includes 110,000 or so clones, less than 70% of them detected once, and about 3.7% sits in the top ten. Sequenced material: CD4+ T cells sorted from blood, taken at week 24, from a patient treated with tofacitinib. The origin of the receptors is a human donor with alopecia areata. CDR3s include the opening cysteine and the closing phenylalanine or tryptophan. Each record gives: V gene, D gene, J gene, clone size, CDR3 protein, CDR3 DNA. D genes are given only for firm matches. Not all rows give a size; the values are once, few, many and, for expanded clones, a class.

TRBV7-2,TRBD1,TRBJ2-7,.,CASSSPTGTDYEQYF,TGTGCCAGCAGCTCACCAACCGGGACAGATTACGAGCAGTACTTC
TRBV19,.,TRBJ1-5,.,CASTRDGLYSNQPQHF,TGTGCCAGTACCCGGGACGGACTTTATAGCAATCAGCCCCAGCATTTT
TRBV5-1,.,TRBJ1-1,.,CASSDTTAGETEAFF,TGCGCCAGCAGCGATACGACGGCAGGAGAAACTGAAGCTTTCTTT
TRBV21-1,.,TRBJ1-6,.,CASITGTGRAPLHF,TGTGCCAGCATCACAGGGACGGGGCGGGCACCCCTCCACTTT
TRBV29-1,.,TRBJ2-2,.,CSVARPTNTGELFF,TGCAGCGTTGCCCGACCGACGAACACCGGGGAGCTGTTTTTT
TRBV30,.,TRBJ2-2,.,CAWSQPRELFF,TGTGCCTGGAGTCAACCTCGGGAGCTGTTTTTT
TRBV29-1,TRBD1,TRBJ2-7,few,CSVWDRSVNEQYF,TGCAGCGTGTGGGACAGGTCCGTTAATGAGCAGTACTTC
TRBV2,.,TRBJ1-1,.,CASRGPGTEAFF,TGTGCCAGCCGCGGACCGGGGACTGAAGCTTTCTTT
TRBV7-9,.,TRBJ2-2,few,CASSLNTGELFF,TGTGCCAGCAGCCTTAACACCGGGGAGCTGTTTTTT
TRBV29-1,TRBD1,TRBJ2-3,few,CSASGQGGDTQYF,TGCAGCGCTTCGGGACAGGGGGGAGATACGCAGTATTTT
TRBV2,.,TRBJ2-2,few,CASSGTWETGELFF,TGTGCCAGCAGCGGGACATGGGAGACCGGGGAGCTGTTTTTT
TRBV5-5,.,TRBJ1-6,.,CASSLAGGENSPLHF,TGTGCCAGCAGCTTGGCCGGGGGTGAGAATTCACCCCTCCACTTT
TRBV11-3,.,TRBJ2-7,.,CASSQGTYEQYF,TGTGCCAGCAGTCAGGGAACCTACGAGCAGTACTTC
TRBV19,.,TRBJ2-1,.,CASSIAPKWKYNDNEQFF,TGTGCCAGTAGTATAGCCCCGAAGTGGAAGTATAATGACAATGAGCAGTTCTTC
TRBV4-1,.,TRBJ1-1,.,CASSQVFKAQAFF,TGCGCCAGCAGCCAAGTCTTTAAGGCGCAAGCTTTCTTT
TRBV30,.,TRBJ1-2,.,CACSRLTNYGYTF,TGTGCCTGTTCTCGGCTGACTAACTATGGCTACACCTTC
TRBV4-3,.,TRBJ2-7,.,CASSQPRRCKETYEQYF,TGCGCCAGCAGCCAACCTCGCCGGTGTAAGGAAACCTACGAGCAGTACTTC
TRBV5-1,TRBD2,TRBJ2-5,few,CASRRGIQETQYF,TGCGCCAGCAGGCGGGGGATACAAGAGACCCAGTACTTC
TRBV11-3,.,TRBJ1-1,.,CASSPGRGRMNTEAFF,TGTGCCAGCAGCCCTGGGAGGGGACGGATGAACACTGAAGCTTTCTTT
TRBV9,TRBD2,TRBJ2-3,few,CASSVAYLAGTDTQYF,TGTGCCAGCAGCGTAGCGTATCTAGCGGGCACAGATACGCAGTATTTT
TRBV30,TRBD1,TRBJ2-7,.,CAWSTPKGQGAFYEQYF,TGTGCCTGGAGTACACCTAAGGGACAGGGGGCCTTTTACGAGCAGTACTTC
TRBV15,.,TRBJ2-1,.,CATSEYNEQFF,TGTGCCACCAGCGAATACAATGAGCAGTTCTTC
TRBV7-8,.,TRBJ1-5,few,CASSLRGRANQPQHF,TGTGCCAGCAGCTTACGTGGCAGGGCAAATCAGCCCCAGCATTTT
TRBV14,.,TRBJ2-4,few,CASSPRGGRNIQYF,TGTGCCAGCAGCCCAAGAGGGGGTAGAAACATTCAGTACTTC
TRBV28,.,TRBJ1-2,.,CASSLGATNYGYTF,TGTGCCAGCAGTTTGGGGGCTACTAACTATGGCTACACCTTC
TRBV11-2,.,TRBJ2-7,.,CASSLLEVVDEQYF,TGTGCCAGCAGCTTACTGGAGGTCGTAGACGAGCAGTACTTC
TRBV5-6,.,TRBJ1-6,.,CASRAQPQNSPLHF,TGTGCCAGCCGGGCGCAGCCTCAGAATTCACCCCTCCACTTT
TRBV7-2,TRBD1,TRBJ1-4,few,CASSLDRGPKLFF,TGTGCCAGCAGCCTTGACAGGGGGCCAAAACTGTTTTTT
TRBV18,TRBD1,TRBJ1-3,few,CASSPGTDGNTIYF,TGTGCCAGCTCACCCGGGACAGACGGAAACACCATATATTTT
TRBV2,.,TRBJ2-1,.,CASSTVRDNEQFF,TGTGCCAGCAGTACAGTGAGGGACAATGAGCAGTTCTTC
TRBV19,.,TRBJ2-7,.,CASSRTGTSNYEQYF,TGTGCCAGTAGTAGAACCGGGACTTCCAACTACGAGCAGTACTTC
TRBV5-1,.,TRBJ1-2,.,CASSSTGGYTF,TGCGCCAGCAGCTCAACGGGTGGCTACACCTTC
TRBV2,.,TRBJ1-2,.,CASSAQGNYGYTF,TGTGCCAGCAGTGCCCAGGGGAACTATGGCTACACCTTC
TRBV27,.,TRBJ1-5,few,CASSLRRRETQHF,TGTGCCAGCAGTTTACGAAGACGGGAAACCCAGCATTTT
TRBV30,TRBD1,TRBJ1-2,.,CAWSVGTAVLNTF,TGTGCCTGGAGTGTAGGGACAGCGGTCCTTAACACCTTC
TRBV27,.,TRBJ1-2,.,CASSLSGEGRGYTF,TGTGCCAGCAGTTTATCAGGGGAGGGACGTGGCTACACCTTC
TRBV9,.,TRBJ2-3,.,CASSVRSQRDTQYF,TGTGCCAGCAGCGTGAGATCTCAGAGGGATACGCAGTATTTT
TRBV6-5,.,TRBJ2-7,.,CASSSDSSYEQYF,TGTGCCAGCAGTTCGGACAGCTCCTACGAGCAGTACTTC
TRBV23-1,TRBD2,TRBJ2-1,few,CASSLRRESSYNEQFF,TGCGCCAGCAGTCTTAGGCGGGAGAGCTCCTACAATGAGCAGTTCTTC
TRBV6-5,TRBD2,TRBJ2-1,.,CASLAGAGGYEQFF,TGTGCCAGCTTAGCGGGGGCCGGGGGCTATGAGCAGTTCTTC
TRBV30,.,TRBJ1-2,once,CAWSGWESGGYTF,TGTGCCTGGAGTGGATGGGAATCGGGTGGCTACACCTTC
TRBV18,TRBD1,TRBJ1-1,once,CASSPGTGVSTEAFF,TGTGCCAGCTCACCAGGAACAGGGGTGTCCACTGAAGCTTTCTTT
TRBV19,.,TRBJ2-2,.,CASSIDQDTGELFF,TGTGCCAGTAGTATAGATCAGGACACCGGGGAGCTGTTTTTT
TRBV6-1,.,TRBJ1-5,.,CASSEQGDGQPQHF,TGTGCCAGCAGTGAACAAGGGGATGGGCAGCCCCAGCATTTT
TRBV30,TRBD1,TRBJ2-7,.,CAWGGQGWHEQYF,TGTGCCTGGGGGGGACAGGGGTGGCACGAGCAGTACTTC